Here is one T cell receptor (beta chain) with its context. Germline V gives CDR1 MDHEN, CDR2 SYDVKM. J gave up 3 bases and V 4 bases, and 5 bases lay outside the gene matches. The CDR3 contains 16 residues. In the authors' methods: Counts of nucleated cells, estimated from reference gene primer amplification, were obtained. Data came from immunoSEQ multiplex PCR; TCRdb stores just in-frame clones and leaves some out. That table furnishes V, J and clone size, whereas the DNA furnished D and trimming. The table shows roughly 210,000 clones, with about 87% occurring only once. The sample originates from a study of blood T cell repertoires in COVID-19.

The sequence came from a man between 65 and 79 years old with acute or convalescent COVID-19. The specimen was peripheral blood. The chain is built from TRBV28 and TRBJ2-1; 11 bases match TRBD2. CDR3 coding DNA: TGTGCCAGCAGTTACATGACTAGCGGGAACTACAATGAGCAGTTCTTC. Translated, it gives CASSYMTSGNYNEQFF.